Listed here are 21 T cell receptor beta chains from one sample, sequenced in a study of shared clonotypes between healthy human individuals. Sequencing used immunoSEQ multiplex PCR; TCRdb keeps in-frame clones, though not all of them. Counted here are about 1.5 million clones, 95% to 99% occurring once; the ten biggest clones make up roughly 0.45%. The sample comprised naive CD4+ T cells sorted from blood. Specified subset: CD45RA+ positively selected. The receptors come from a man aged 30-40 years in good health.

The rearrangement joins TRBV10-1 to TRBJ2-7; TRBD1 agrees at 8 bases. The CDR3 loop spans 15 amino acids. V dropped 0 bases and J dropped 1; count of bases not matched to a gene: 2. CDR1 is WNHNN and CDR2 is SYGVQD in the germline V gene (reference sequence). In nucleotides, the CDR3 is TGCGCCAGCAGTGAGTCGAACAGGGGGTCCTACGAGCAGTACTTC. This encodes CASSESNRGSYEQYF.

The V and J genes are TRBV19 and TRBJ1-5; no reliable D call. The CDR3 runs to 14 residues. V lost 3 bases, J lost 3 bases, and 9 bases lay in between. The germline gives CDR1 LNHDA, CDR2 SQIVND (reference sequence). CDR3 bases: TGTGCCAGTAGTATGTACGGTTACAATCAGCCCCAGCATTTT. It codes for CASSMYGYNQPQHF. The entire variable domain, with the rest obtained from reference TRBV19 and TRBJ1-5, is as follows: DGGITQSPKYLFRKEGQNVTLSCEQNLNHDAMYWYRQDPGQGLRLIYYSQIVNDFQKGDIAEGYSVSREKKESFPLTVTSAQKNPTAFYLCASSMYGYNQPQHFGDGTRLSIL.

The CDR3 DNA follows: TGTGCCAGCAGCCCCAGGACGGTACTAGCGGAGTCCTACAATGAGCAGTTCTTC. This translates into CASSPRTVLAESYNEQFF. The gene calls are TRBV9 and TRBJ2-1, with 8 positions matching TRBD2. The V gene end was trimmed by 4 bases and the J gene end by 1 base; junction bases not matched to a gene: 13. The germline V gene encodes CDR1 SGDLS and CDR2 YYNGEE. The CDR3 has 18 amino acids.

As for this clone: The junction does not match germline at one end; this may be a read error. The chain combines TRBV9 with TRBJ1-1, with D tentatively TRBD1 (5 bases). CDR1 is SGDLS and CDR2 is YYNGEE in the germline V gene. The CDR3 consists of 11 residues. The CDR3 nucleotides are TGTGCCAGCAGCGAGGGGACGGGCCTGGCCTTT. Amino acid sequence: CASSEGTGLAF.

The chain couples TRBV9 to TRBJ2-7; possibly TRBD1 for D (5 bases). Looked up from germline, CDR1 is SGDLS and CDR2 is YYNGEE. CDR3 length: 13 residues. V was pared by 3 bases and J by 6 bases, with 13 bases between. DNA of the CDR3: TGTGCCAGCAGCGCCCAGGGTCTAGGCGAGCAGTACTTC. This translates into CASSAQGLGEQYF.

The V call is TRBV5-4, the J call TRBJ2-5, with D perhaps matching TRBD2 (5 bases). Germline V gene lookup returns CDR1 SGHNT and CDR2 YYREEE (reference sequence). The V end lost 0 bases, the J end lost 5 bases, and 11 bases lay between the germline ends. The length of the CDR3 is 14 residues. The CDR3: CASSLVEVKETQYF. The CDR3, as DNA: TGTGCCAGCAGCTTGGTGGAGGTTAAGGAGACCCAGTACTTC.

This chain joins TRBV2 and TRBJ2-2, with D maybe TRBD2 (6 bases). From germline, CDR1 is SNHLY and CDR2 FYNNEI. Trimming shortened V by 4 bases and J by 0 bases, and 9 bases separated the two germline ends. This CDR3 comprises 15 residues. The CDR3 region is CASSGVAANTGELFF. The DNA of the CDR3 is TGTGCCAGCAGTGGAGTAGCGGCGAACACCGGGGAGCTGTTTTTT.

The rearrangement joins TRBV7-6 to TRBJ2-1; 8 positions agree with TRBD2. J was trimmed by 6 bases and V by 1 base; bases with no gene match: 17. Germline loops: CDR1 SGHVS, CDR2 FNYEAQ. The CDR3 consists of 19 residues. The CDR3 loop reads CASSLVGGGFPYKFNEQFF. CDR3 nucleotides: TGTGCCAGCAGCTTAGTCGGGGGGGGTTTTCCTTACAAATTCAATGAGCAGTTCTTC.

The genes are TRBV28 and TRBJ1-2, with TRBD1 identical over 9 bases. Germline CDR1 MDHEN, CDR2 SYDVKM. The trim removed 5 bases at V and 5 bases at J, leaving 6 bases unmatched. The CDR3 is made up of 14 amino acids. CDR3 amino acids: CASSTPGTGYGYTF. In DNA, the CDR3 is TGTGCCAGCAGTACACCGGGGACAGGGTATGGCTACACCTTC.

This chain joins TRBV4-2 and TRBJ2-7; no firm D call. This CDR3 has 14 residues. CDR1 LGHNA and CDR2 YNFKEQ come from the germline V gene. V gave up 1 base and J gave up 3 bases, with 10 bases separating them. The CDR3 spells CASSQAGPLYEQYF. The CDR3 DNA reads as TGTGCCAGCAGCCAAGCGGGCCCACTCTACGAGCAGTACTTC.

This chain uses TRBV6-1 with TRBJ2-5; D remains ambiguous. The CDR3 sequence is 11 residues long. Germline V CDR1 and CDR2: MNHNS, SASEGT. Trimming took off 1 base at V and 7 bases at J, with 4 bases between the two ends. The CDR3 DNA follows: TGTGCCAGCAGTGAAGGCCGGACCCAGTACTTC. Its translation: CASSEGRTQYF.

This chain uses TRBV5-1 with TRBJ2-7; 8 bases fit TRBD1. CDR3 length: 13 amino acids. After removal of 7 bases from V and 2 bases from J, the junction contained 5 bases not matched to a gene. Germline V gene sequence: CDR1 SGHRS, CDR2 YFSETQ. The CDR3 protein is CASSRTGPYEQYF. CDR3 DNA sequence: TGCGCCAGCTCTCGGACAGGGCCCTACGAGCAGTACTTC. The variable domain in full, completed from reference TRBV5-1 and TRBJ2-7, reads KAGVTQTPRYLIKTRGQQVTLSCSPISGHRSVSWYQQTPGQGLQFLFEYFSETQRNKGNFPGRFSGRQFSNSRSEMNVSTLELGDSALYLCASSRTGPYEQYFGPGTRLTVT.

About this clone: The sample holds other DNA sequences that translate to the same CDR3. This chain uses TRBV4-3 with TRBJ2-7; 9 positions agree with TRBD1. Germline V gene sequence: CDR1 LGHNA, CDR2 YSLEER. The CDR3 covers 15 residues. J gave up 4 bases and V 0 bases, and 4 bases lay outside the gene matches. CDR3 in DNA: TGCGCCAGCAGCCAAGATAGGGGACAGGGATACGAGCAGTACTTC. Protein sequence: CASSQDRGQGYEQYF.

The gene calls are TRBV2 and TRBJ2-3; TRBD2 is a possible D gene (5 bases). Germline CDR1 is SNHLY and CDR2 is FYNNEI. V was shortened by 8 bases and J by 7 bases, with 19 bases between the two germline ends. The CDR3 is 14 amino acids. CDR3 in DNA: TGTGCCAGCGATGAACGGAGGTTCGGACATACGCAGTATTTT. Its protein is CASDERRFGHTQYF.

CDR3 loop: CASSLGPGVQYF. CDR3 bases: TGTGCCAGCAGCTTAGGGCCTGGGGTGCAGTACTTC. This chain joins TRBV7-2 and TRBJ2-7; D gene ambiguous. V was clipped by 1 base and J by 9 bases, with 10 bases between them. This CDR3 has 12 amino acids. Germline loops: CDR1 SGHTA, CDR2 FQGNSA.

The V call is TRBV11-2, the J call TRBJ2-7; D remains unclear. Trimming removed 6 bases at V and 0 bases at J, with 6 bases between. This CDR3 spans 12 amino acids. Germline V gives CDR1 SGHAT, CDR2 FQNNGV. The CDR3, as DNA: TGTGCCAGCAGGCGTTTCTCCTACGAGCAGTACTTC. Protein: CASRRFSYEQYF.

This chain uses TRBV5-1 with TRBJ2-7; 9 bases map to TRBD1. J was trimmed by 0 bases and V by 4 bases; bases with no gene match: 8. This CDR3 is 16 amino acids long. The V gene's germline CDR1 is SGHRS and CDR2 YFSETQ. CDR3 amino acids: CASSALGQGPSYEQYF. CDR3 nucleotide sequence: TGCGCCAGCAGCGCCTTGGGACAGGGACCCTCCTACGAGCAGTACTTC. Full variable domain (missing parts from reference TRBV5-1 and TRBJ2-7): KAGVTQTPRYLIKTRGQQVTLSCSPISGHRSVSWYQQTPGQGLQFLFEYFSETQRNKGNFPGRFSGRQFSNSRSEMNVSTLELGDSALYLCASSALGQGPSYEQYFGPGTRLTVT.

The genes are TRBV7-6 and TRBJ2-1; TRBD1 matches 11 bases. Trimming took 5 bases from V and 7 from J; bases not matched to a gene: 7. Germline V gene lookup returns CDR1 SGHVS and CDR2 FNYEAQ. CDR3 length: 15 residues. The CDR3 loop reads CASSLRDRGFNEQFF. The CDR3 DNA sequence: TGTGCCAGCAGCCTCCGGGACAGGGGGTTTAATGAGCAGTTCTTC.

This chain links TRBV7-9 with TRBJ2-5; 8 nucleotides match TRBD1. The CDR3 covers 14 residues. Germline V gene data show CDR1 as SEHNR and CDR2 as FQNEAQ (reference sequence). Trimming cost V 2 bases and J 5 bases; bases outside gene matches: 4. CDR3 amino acids: CASSLSGGTETQYF. In DNA form, the CDR3 reads TGTGCCAGCAGCTTATCAGGGGGCACGGAGACCCAGTACTTC.

The rearrangement joins TRBV15 to TRBJ2-7, with 9 bases identical to TRBD2. The CDR3 loop spans 16 amino acids. V was clipped by 1 base and J by 3 bases; unmatched bases: 7. The germline gives CDR1 LNHNV, CDR2 YYDKDF (reference sequence). CDR3 loop: CATSRGGGGRGYEQYF. CDR3 DNA: TGTGCCACCAGCAGAGGGGGAGGCGGGAGGGGCTACGAGCAGTACTTC.

The genes are TRBV10-3 and TRBJ2-7; weak D call: TRBD2 (5 bases). The CDR3 runs 13 residues. V lost 3 bases and J 4 bases, leaving 10 bases between the germline ends. CDR1 is ENHRY, CDR2 SYGVKD, per germline. In DNA, the CDR3 is TGTGCCATCAGTGATTTCTCGGGATACGAGCAGTACTTC. This sequence encodes CAISDFSGYEQYF.